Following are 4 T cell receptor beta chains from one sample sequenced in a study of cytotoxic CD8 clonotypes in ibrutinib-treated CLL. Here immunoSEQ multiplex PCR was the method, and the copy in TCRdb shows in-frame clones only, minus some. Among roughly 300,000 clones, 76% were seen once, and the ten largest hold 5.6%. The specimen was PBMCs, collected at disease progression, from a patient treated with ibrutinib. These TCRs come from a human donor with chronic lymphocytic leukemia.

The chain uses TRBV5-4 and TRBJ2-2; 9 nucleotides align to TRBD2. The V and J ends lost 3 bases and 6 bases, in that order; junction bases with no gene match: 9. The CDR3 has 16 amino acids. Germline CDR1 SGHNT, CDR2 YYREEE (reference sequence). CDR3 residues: CASSSRTSAWAGELFF. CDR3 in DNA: TGTGCCAGCAGCTCGAGGACTAGCGCCTGGGCCGGGGAGCTGTTTTTT.

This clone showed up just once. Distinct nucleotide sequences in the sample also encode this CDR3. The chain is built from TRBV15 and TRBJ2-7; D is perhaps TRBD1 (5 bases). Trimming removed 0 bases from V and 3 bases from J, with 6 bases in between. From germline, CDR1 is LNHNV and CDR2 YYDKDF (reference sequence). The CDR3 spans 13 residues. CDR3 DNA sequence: TGTGCCACCAGCAGAGATAGGGGCTACGAGCAGTACTTC. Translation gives CATSRDRGYEQYF.

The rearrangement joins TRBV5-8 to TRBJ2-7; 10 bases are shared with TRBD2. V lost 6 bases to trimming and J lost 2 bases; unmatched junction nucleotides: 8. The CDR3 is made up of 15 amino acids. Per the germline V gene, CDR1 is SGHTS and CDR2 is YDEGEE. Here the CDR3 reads CASTPLAGAPYEQYF. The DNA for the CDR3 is TGTGCCAGCACCCCCCTAGCGGGAGCTCCCTACGAGCAGTACTTC.

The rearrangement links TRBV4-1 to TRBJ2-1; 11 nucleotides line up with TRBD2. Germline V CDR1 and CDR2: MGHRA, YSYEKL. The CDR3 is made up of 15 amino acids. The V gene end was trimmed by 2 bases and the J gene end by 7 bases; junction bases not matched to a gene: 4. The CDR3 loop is CASSQRTSGWNEQFF. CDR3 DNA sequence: TGCGCCAGCAGCCAAAGGACTAGCGGGTGGAATGAGCAGTTCTTC.